What follows are 20 T cell receptor beta chains derived from one specimen sequenced in a study of spatial heterogeneity in lung cancer. The antigens of these receptors remain unknown. Time point defined: sample taken at primary tumor resection. Whole-study findings and limits: The number of expanded tumor alpha and beta chains correlated with mutation number.

Each CDR3 protein gets one entry after TCRdb re-called the 5' RACE reads with MiXCR. The sample carries 8,000 to 9,500 distinct CDR3 sequences, over 2.5% recorded once. The source was lung tumor tissue, collected at surgery. All receptors derive from a male donor with early-stage non-small cell lung cancer.

This clonotype was seen repeatedly, ten times or more. This chain connects TRBV5-8 to TRBJ2-7; D is undetermined. Trimming took 3 bases from V and 3 from J, leaving 4 bases between them. CDR1 SGHTS and CDR2 YDEGEE come from the germline V gene. The CDR3 covers 11 residues. The CDR3 loop is CASSSLYEQYF. CDR3 DNA sequence: TGTGCCAGCAGCTCCCTCTACGAGCAGTACTTC.

This clonotype was observed at least ten times. The gene calls are TRBV24-1 and TRBJ1-2, with D possibly matching TRBD1 (5 bases). This CDR3 is 15 amino acids long. In germline, CDR1 is KGHDR, CDR2 SFDVKD. The V end lost 3 bases, the J end lost 5 bases, and 15 bases lay between the germline ends. The CDR3 DNA follows: TGTGCCACCAGTGATGGGGCAGGGAAGGAATATGGCTACACCTTC. Translating gives CATSDGAGKEYGYTF.

By its share, this clonotype is medium-sized (0.01 to 0.1%). The V and J genes are TRBV5-4 and TRBJ2-6; the match to TRBD2 covers 11 bases. Germline CDR1 reads SGHNT; CDR2 reads YYREEE (reference sequence). The CDR3 runs to 17 residues. V lost 5 bases, J lost 0 bases, and 4 bases stayed unmatched. The CDR3 protein is CASSRLAGYSGANVLTF. The CDR3 DNA follows: TGTGCCAGCAGTCGACTAGCGGGGTACTCTGGGGCCAACGTCCTGACTTTC.

This clonotype was detected ten times or more. The V gene is TRBV27, the J gene TRBJ2-3, with 11 bases matching TRBD2. The V and J ends lost 2 bases and 4 bases, in that order; junction bases with no gene match: 8. CDR1 is MNHEY, CDR2 SMNVEV, per germline (reference sequence). The CDR3 contains 17 residues. The CDR3 is CASSLTPSGGQPDTQYF. CDR3 sequence (DNA): TGTGCCAGCAGTTTAACTCCTAGCGGGGGGCAGCCAGATACGCAGTATTTT.

This clonotype was found a few times. This chain joins TRBV19 and TRBJ2-2; 11 bases agree with TRBD2. This CDR3 region has 16 residues. Per germline, CDR1 LNHDA and CDR2 SQIVND (reference sequence). J was trimmed by 2 bases and V by 5 bases; bases with no gene match: 4. CDR3 residues: CASSRTSGGNTGELFF. CDR3 DNA: TGTGCCAGTAGTCGTACTAGCGGGGGAAACACCGGGGAGCTGTTTTTT. The full variable domain, in which reference TRBV19 and TRBJ2-2 provide the parts outside the CDR3, is DGGITQSPKYLFRKEGQNVTLSCEQNLNHDAMYWYRQDPGQGLRLIYYSQIVNDFQKGDIAEGYSVSREKKESFPLTVTSAQKNPTAFYLCASSRTSGGNTGELFFGEGSRLTVL.

This clonotype has a count of ten or more. V and J are TRBV12-5 and TRBJ2-6; D is unclear. Per the germline V gene, CDR1 is LGHNT and CDR2 is FRNRAP. CDR3 length: 13 amino acids. V lost 7 bases, J lost 0 bases, and 4 bases lay in between. The CDR3 nucleotides are TGTGCTAGTGCCCACTCTGGGGCCAACGTCCTGACTTTC. This gives the protein CASAHSGANVLTF.

This clonotype came up many times. V usage is TRBV6-5 and J usage is TRBJ1-5; D gene ambiguous. V shed 2 bases and J shed 5 bases, with 7 bases lying between them. Germline V lookup: CDR1 MNHEY, CDR2 SVGAGI. CDR3 length: 13 amino acids. Written as DNA, the CDR3 is TGTGCCAGCAGTTACGTGAAGGATCAGCCCCAGCATTTT. It translates to CASSYVKDQPQHF.

This clonotype was counted at least ten times. V gene TRBV28 combines with J gene TRBJ2-4; 10 bases match TRBD2. CDR3 length: 15 amino acids. The trim removed 8 bases at V and 0 bases at J, leaving 4 bases unmatched. CDR1 MDHEN and CDR2 SYDVKM come from the germline V gene. In nucleotides, the CDR3 is TGTGCCAGCGATAGCGGGGGGCTAGCCAAAAACATTCAGTACTTC. As protein: CASDSGGLAKNIQYF.

This clonotype is labeled as medium-sized. The rearrangement joins TRBV28 to TRBJ2-7; 8 bases align to TRBD2. Germline V gene data show CDR1 as MDHEN and CDR2 as SYDVKM. The CDR3 runs 13 residues. Unmatched junction bases numbered 6, after V lost 7 bases and J lost 4 bases. This CDR3 is CASKSGGGYEQYF. The CDR3 DNA reads TGTGCCAGCAAGAGCGGGGGTGGGTACGAGCAGTACTTC.

This clonotype was recorded at least ten times. The chain joins TRBV29-1 to TRBJ1-1; unclear D gene. Trimming pared 5 bases from V and 4 bases from J, leaving 11 bases between. CDR1 and CDR2 (germline): SQVTM, ANQGSEA. This CDR3 region has 12 residues. The CDR3 loop is CSVSFSGTEAFF. CDR3 coding DNA: TGCAGCGTTTCCTTCAGCGGCACTGAAGCTTTCTTT.

This clonotype was observed at least ten times. The chain joins TRBV5-1 to TRBJ2-7; 7 nucleotides match TRBD2. Trimming removed 6 bases from V and 7 bases from J; junction bases left unmatched: 4. CDR1 is SGHRS and CDR2 is YFSETQ in the germline V gene. This CDR3 comprises 11 residues. In DNA form, the CDR3 reads TGCGCCAGCACTTCAGCGGGGGAGCAGTACTTC. It yields the protein CASTSAGEQYF.

The chain links TRBV6-5 to TRBJ2-5, with D maybe TRBD1 (6 bases). The germline gives CDR1 MNHEY, CDR2 SVGAGI. The CDR3 runs to 13 residues. The V end lost 5 bases, the J end lost 2 bases, and 9 bases lay between the germline ends. The CDR3 protein is CASSEDRQETQYF. DNA of the CDR3: TGTGCCAGCAGTGAGGACAGACAAGAGACCCAGTACTTC.

This clonotype was observed many times. This chain joins TRBV20-1 and TRBJ2-2, with D possibly matching TRBD2 (5 bases). Germline lookup yields CDR1 DFQATT and CDR2 SNEGSKA (reference sequence). The CDR3 totals 15 residues. V was shortened by 3 bases and J by 4 bases, with 15 bases between the two germline ends. The CDR3 reads CSASKGQEVTGELFF. In nucleotides, the CDR3 is TGCAGTGCTAGTAAGGGCCAGGAGGTCACCGGGGAGCTGTTTTTT.

This clonotype is deemed medium-sized. The chain uses TRBV6-1 and TRBJ2-2; 11 positions agree with TRBD2. Trimming removed 5 bases from V and 4 bases from J; junction bases left unmatched: 6. This CDR3 is 16 amino acids long. Germline V gene data show CDR1 as MNHNS and CDR2 as SASEGT. CDR3 bases: TGTGCCAGCAGTCTAGCGGGGGGATCTTTCACCGGGGAGCTGTTTTTT. Protein sequence: CASSLAGGSFTGELFF.

This clonotype was recorded at least ten times. V usage is TRBV20-1 and J usage is TRBJ2-2; possible D gene TRBD1, 5 bases. The germline CDR1 and CDR2 sequences are DFQATT and SNEGSKA (reference sequence). The length of the CDR3 is 13 residues. V lost 0 bases to trimming and J lost 11 bases, with 13 bases between them. Written as DNA, the CDR3 is TGCAGTGCTAGAGACCCCCAGGGTCGCGAGCTGTTTTTT. Its protein product is CSARDPQGRELFF.

This clonotype was detected many times. The J gene is TRBJ2-4, the V gene TRBV20-1; 11 nucleotides agree with TRBD2. V shed 0 bases, J shed 9 bases, and the junction held 7 bases outside the gene matches. This CDR3 comprises 15 residues. The germline V gene has CDR1 DFQATT and CDR2 SNEGSKA (reference sequence). The CDR3 loop reads CSARERRLAGGIQYF. The CDR3 DNA is TGCAGTGCTAGAGAGCGACGGCTAGCGGGGGGCATTCAGTACTTC.

Details on this clonotype: A much larger clone lies a single base off, so this may be a read error. V usage is TRBV5-4 and J usage is TRBJ2-2; 13 bases are shared with TRBD2. The CDR3 has 17 residues. Germline values: CDR1 SGHNT, CDR2 YYREEE (reference sequence). The DNA for the CDR3 is TGTGCCAGCTGGACAGGGACTAGCGGGACGAACACCGGGGAGCGGTTTTTT. It translates to CASWTGTSGTNTGERFF. Using reference TRBV5-4 and TRBJ2-2 for the parts outside the CDR3, the full variable domain is ETGVTQSPTHLIKTRGQQVTLRCSSQSGHNTVSWYQQALGQGPQFIFQYYREEENGRGNFPPRFSGLQFPNYSSELNVNALELDDSALYLCASWTGTSGTNTGERFFGEGSRLTVL.

At least ten counts were recorded for this clonotype. The J gene is TRBJ2-5, the V gene TRBV7-2, with D possibly being TRBD1 or TRBD2 (5 bases each). Trimming stripped 1 base from V and 5 bases from J, with 14 bases between. Germline assignment: CDR1 SGHTA and CDR2 FQGNSA. The CDR3 totals 15 residues. The CDR3 loop reads CASSLGPGSMETQYF. In DNA, the CDR3 is TGTGCCAGCAGCTTAGGCCCAGGGAGTATGGAGACCCAGTACTTC.

This clonotype occurred many times. This chain connects TRBV11-2 to TRBJ2-7, with TRBD2 as a possible D gene (5 bases). Germline assignment: CDR1 SGHAT and CDR2 FQNNGV. With 0 bases removed from V and 5 bases from J, the gap between germline ends came to 8 bases. The CDR3 length is 13 residues. The chain's CDR3 is CASSLDFGDEQYF. The CDR3 DNA sequence: TGTGCCAGCAGCTTAGACTTCGGGGACGAGCAGTACTTC.

With respect to this clonotype: This may be a read error, as it is one base from a much larger clone. Here the CDR3 omits its conserved ending phenylalanine or tryptophan, so a read error is the likely source. The chain employs TRBV2 and TRBJ1-1; D gene ambiguous. V lost 6 bases and J lost 4, with 12 bases in between. This CDR3 is 13 amino acids long. Germline lookup yields CDR1 SNHLY and CDR2 FYNNEI. The CDR3 region has the DNA TGTGCCAGCAGGGGCAGGAGGGTCACTGAAGCTTTCTTG. Its protein is CASRGRRVTEAFL.